Below, 18 T cell receptor beta chains from the same sample are listed, as sequenced in a study of cytomegalovirus exposure and HLA in healthy donors. PCR involved 60 Vbeta and 13 Jbeta primers. TCRdb keeps only in-frame clones here, not all; method: immunoSEQ multiplex PCR. The repertoire includes 90,000 to 120,000 clones, about 74% of them detected once, and approximately 15% sits in the top ten. Sequencing input: PBMCs. All receptors derive from a woman aged 40 to 50 in good health and CMV-seropositive.

This clone has just a few counts. This chain links TRBV7-2 with TRBJ2-1, with D maybe TRBD1 (5 bases). Germline V gives CDR1 SGHTA, CDR2 FQGNSA. CDR3 length: 13 residues. V lost 5 bases and J lost 2, with 7 bases in between. The DNA of the CDR3 is TGTGCCAGCAGCCCAGGGACCTACAATGAGCAGTTCTTC. It yields the protein CASSPGTYNEQFF.

The chain joins TRBV5-1 to TRBJ2-3; TRBD1 matches 8 bases. Germline assignment: CDR1 SGHRS and CDR2 YFSETQ. V dropped 5 bases and J dropped 4; count of bases not matched to a gene: 12. The CDR3 totals 16 residues. The CDR3 nucleotides read TGCGCCAGCAGTTCCTCAGCAGGGGGCATTTCAGATACGCAGTATTTT. Its protein is CASSSSAGGISDTQYF.

The chain links TRBV19 to TRBJ1-1; tentative D call: TRBD1 (6 bases). CDR1 and CDR2 from the germline V gene are LNHDA and SQIVND (reference sequence). The V gene lost 8 bases and the J gene lost 0 bases, with 16 bases spanning the gap. The CDR3 runs 15 residues. The CDR3 nucleotides read TGTGCCAGTTCGATCGGGGGGGCTGTGAACACTGAAGCTTTCTTT. Translated, it gives CASSIGGAVNTEAFF.

The CDR3 protein is CASSLTASPGGTGYTF. The CDR3 DNA reads TGTGCCAGCAGCTTAACGGCGTCGCCAGGGGGTACTGGCTACACCTTC. The chain combines TRBV7-3 with TRBJ1-2; 7 bases align to TRBD1. V lost 0 bases to trimming and J lost 7 bases; unmatched junction nucleotides: 11. Germline V gene sequence: CDR1 SGHTA, CDR2 FQGTGA. The CDR3 loop spans 16 amino acids. The full variable domain, rest sourced from reference TRBV7-3 and TRBJ1-2, is GAGVSQTPSNKVTEKGKYVELRCDPISGHTALYWYRQSLGQGPEFLIYFQGTGAADDSGLPNDRFFAVRPEGSVSTLKIQRTERGDSAVYLCASSLTASPGGTGYTFGSGTRLTVV.

The V call is TRBV20-1, the J call TRBJ1-2, with D perhaps matching TRBD1 (5 bases). V was cut by 4 bases and J by 5 bases, with 8 bases left in between. This CDR3 spans 11 amino acids. The germline V gene has CDR1 DFQATT and CDR2 SNEGSKA (reference sequence). The CDR3 region is CSATGIYGYTF. CDR3 in DNA: TGCAGTGCTACAGGGATATATGGCTACACCTTC.

V usage is TRBV5-1 and J usage is TRBJ1-2, with TRBD1 identical over 7 bases. Germline CDR1 SGHRS, CDR2 YFSETQ. The CDR3 contains 14 residues. V lost 6 bases and J lost 4; bases outside the gene matches: 9. As DNA, the CDR3 is TGCGCCAGCACCGTTGAAGGGGGCTCCTATGGCTACACCTTC. It codes for CASTVEGGSYGYTF.

The genes are TRBV30 and TRBJ1-1, with 10 nucleotides matching TRBD1. The CDR3 consists of 13 residues. Trimming cost V 5 bases and J 3 bases; bases outside gene matches: 3. Germline lookup yields CDR1 GTSNPN and CDR2 SVGIG (reference sequence). The CDR3 spells CAWDRGLDTEAFF. The CDR3 DNA sequence: TGTGCCTGGGACAGGGGGCTGGACACTGAAGCTTTCTTT.

This clone has just a few counts. The gene calls are TRBV7-9 and TRBJ2-2; 10 bases map to TRBD1. Unmatched junction bases numbered 7, after V lost 3 bases and J lost 6 bases. The CDR3 covers 16 residues. CDR1 is SEHNR, CDR2 FQNEAQ, per germline (reference sequence). The CDR3 bases are TGTGCCAGCAGCTTCCTCCGGGACAGGGGTTCCGGGGAGCTGTTTTTT. It specifies CASSFLRDRGSGELFF.

There are a few counts of this clone. The J gene is TRBJ1-5, the V gene TRBV30; no clear D. CDR3 size: 13 residues. Trimming removed 2 bases at V and 4 bases at J, with 9 bases between. Germline values: CDR1 GTSNPN, CDR2 SVGIG (reference sequence). Here the CDR3 reads CAWSLNGNQPQHF. The DNA for the CDR3 is TGTGCCTGGAGTCTAAACGGGAATCAGCCCCAGCATTTT.

This clone was detected only a few times. The chain links TRBV7-2 to TRBJ2-5; D not certain. CDR1 SGHTA and CDR2 FQGNSA come from the germline V gene. V was shortened by 5 bases and J by 4 bases, with 11 bases between the two germline ends. CDR3 size: 13 residues. DNA of the CDR3: TGTGCCAGCAGCCCAGACCGGGTAGAGACCCAGTACTTC. Translated: CASSPDRVETQYF.

This clone has a handful of counts. The chain employs TRBV7-8 and TRBJ2-5, with 8 bases that match TRBD2. The V gene's germline CDR1 is SGHVS and CDR2 FQNEAQ. Losses at the gene ends were 5 bases for V and 5 bases for J; bases not matched to a gene: 13. The CDR3 totals 16 residues. The CDR3 coding sequence is TGTGCCAGCAGCCCCCGGGAGGGGGGCTTTTCTGAGACCCAGTACTTC. Translation: CASSPREGGFSETQYF.

The chain links TRBV4-1 to TRBJ2-7; D is unresolved. Trimming took 4 bases from V and 0 from J, leaving 10 bases between them. This CDR3 is built from 14 residues. The germline gives CDR1 MGHRA, CDR2 YSYEKL. CDR3 sequence: CASSPSWSSYEQYF. The CDR3 nucleotides read TGCGCCAGCAGCCCCTCATGGAGCTCCTACGAGCAGTACTTC.

V and J are TRBV6-1 and TRBJ1-1, with D possibly being TRBD1 (5 bases). Germline V gene lookup returns CDR1 MNHNS and CDR2 SASEGT. Trimming removed 3 bases from V and 1 base from J, with 9 bases in between. This CDR3 spans 14 amino acids. The CDR3 nucleotides read TGTGCCAGCAGTGACTATACAGGGAACACTGAAGCTTTCTTT. This encodes CASSDYTGNTEAFF.

V gene TRBV30 combines with J gene TRBJ1-6, with TRBD1 matching 9 bases. Germline V gives CDR1 GTSNPN, CDR2 SVGIG (reference sequence). The CDR3 sequence is 13 residues long. V lost 3 bases to trimming and J lost 10 bases; unmatched junction nucleotides: 4. The CDR3 spells CAWRGQGGSPLHF. CDR3 nucleotides: TGTGCCTGGAGGGGACAGGGTGGGTCACCCCTCCACTTT.

The CDR3 is CASSILAGAQETQYF. The CDR3 DNA follows: TGCGCCAGCAGCATACTAGCGGGGGCCCAAGAGACCCAGTACTTC. The rearrangement uses TRBV5-1 and TRBJ2-5; 11 nucleotides line up with TRBD2. Germline V CDR1 and CDR2: SGHRS, YFSETQ. V was pared by 4 bases and J by 1 base, with 3 bases of the junction left unmatched. CDR3 length: 15 amino acids.

The chain recombines TRBV5-1 with TRBJ1-1; tentative D call: TRBD1 (5 bases). The germline V and J ends were trimmed by 0 bases and 12 bases, with 21 bases remaining between them. This CDR3 has 15 amino acids. Germline values: CDR1 SGHRS, CDR2 YFSETQ. CDR3 nucleotide sequence: TGCGCCAGCAGCTTGGAGTCAGGGTTCGAGGCCAAAACTTTCTTT. Amino acids: CASSLESGFEAKTFF.

This clone was observed many times. This chain joins TRBV2 and TRBJ1-1, with a weak D call TRBD1 (5 bases). The CDR3 is 13 amino acids. V was pared by 7 bases and J by 4 bases, with 13 bases between. Per germline, CDR1 SNHLY and CDR2 FYNNEI. The DNA for the CDR3 is TGTGCCAGCAACCAGGGTACATCCACTGAAGCTTTCTTT. This gives the protein CASNQGTSTEAFF. Looking up the rest from reference TRBV2 and TRBJ1-1 gives the full variable domain: EPEVTQTPSHQVTQMGQEVILRCVPISNHLYFYWYRQILGQKVEFLVSFYNNEISEKSEIFDDQFSVERPDGSNFTLKIRSTKLEDSAMYFCASNQGTSTEAFFGQGTRLTVV.

The rearrangement joins TRBV9 to TRBJ1-2; D may be TRBD1 (6 bases). Between the trimmed V and J ends, which lost 4 bases and 3 bases, there was a span of 13 bases. The CDR3 extends over 14 amino acids. Looked up from germline, CDR1 is SGDLS and CDR2 is YYNGEE. The CDR3 DNA sequence: TGTGCCAGCAGCCTACGACGGACAGACTATGGCTACACCTTC. Translation gives CASSLRRTDYGYTF.